The sample holds a few counts of the clone carrying this TCR beta chain. Germline V gene lookup returns CDR1 MNHNS and CDR2 SASEGT. This CDR3 spans 14 amino acids. V lost 4 bases and J 8 bases, leaving 17 bases between the germline ends. The method was immunoSEQ multiplex PCR; TCRdb's version includes in-frame clones alone and lacks a portion of them. The table has around 76,000 clones, about 80% seen once; the top ten hold approximately 0.77%. The sample belongs to a study of T cell clones after liver transplantation. Overall study: Without induction therapy, subjects received standard immunosuppression until 12-24 months post-transplant. Tolerant meant at least one year fully off immunosuppression without liver enzymes above twice normal.

The sample consisted of CD4+ T cells from blood, taken 12 months after liver transplant. The J gene is TRBJ1-2, the V gene TRBV6-1, with a weak D call TRBD1 (6 bases). This TCR was sampled from a human patient who received a liver transplant. Certain T cells may be donor cells from the graft. CDR3 nucleotide sequence: TGTGCCAGCAGTGCCCCTCAAAGGGGGGTAGGCTACACCTTC. Translated: CASSAPQRGVGYTF.